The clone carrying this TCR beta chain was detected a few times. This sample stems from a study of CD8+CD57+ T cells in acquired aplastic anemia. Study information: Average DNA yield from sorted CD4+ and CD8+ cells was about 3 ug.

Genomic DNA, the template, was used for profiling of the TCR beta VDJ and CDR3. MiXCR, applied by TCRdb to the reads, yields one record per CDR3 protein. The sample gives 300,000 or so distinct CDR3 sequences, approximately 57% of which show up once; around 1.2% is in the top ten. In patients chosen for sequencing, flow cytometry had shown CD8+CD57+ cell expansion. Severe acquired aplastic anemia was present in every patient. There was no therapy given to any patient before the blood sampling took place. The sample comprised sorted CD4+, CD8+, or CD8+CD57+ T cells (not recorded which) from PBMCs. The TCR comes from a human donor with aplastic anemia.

This CDR3 reads CSARVGSRSGNTIYF. In nucleotides, the CDR3 is TGCAGTGCTAGAGTCGGAAGCCGCTCTGGAAACACCATATATTTT. The rearrangement joins TRBV20-1 to TRBJ1-3; no clear D. CDR1 is DFQATT, CDR2 SNEGSKA, per germline (reference sequence). The V end lost 1 base, the J end lost 0 bases, and 10 bases lay between the germline ends. There are 15 residues in the CDR3.